These 17 T cell receptor beta chains were sequenced from one sample in a study of cytomegalovirus exposure and HLA in healthy donors. Researchers ran the PCR with 60 Vbeta and 13 Jbeta primers. TCRdb's table, derived via immunoSEQ multiplex PCR, lists solely in-frame clones and lacks some. The sample carries 180,000 or so clones, about four fifths recorded once. The sequencing input was PBMCs. These receptors were obtained from a boy between 2 and 10 years old in good health and CMV-seronegative.

This clone has a handful of counts. The chain links TRBV10-3 to TRBJ2-1; 10 bases map to TRBD2. Germline values: CDR1 ENHRY, CDR2 SYGVKD. Unmatched junction bases numbered 10, after V lost 2 bases and J lost 0 bases. This CDR3 has 19 amino acids. For the CDR3, the DNA is TGTGCCATCAGTGAGACCCGGGCTAGCGGGGGCCCCTCCTACAATGAGCAGTTCTTC. Protein sequence: CAISETRASGGPSYNEQFF.

The gene calls are TRBV14 and TRBJ1-6; D perhaps matches TRBD1 (5 bases). Trimming took 0 bases from V and 14 from J, leaving 20 bases between them. The CDR3 runs 16 residues. Looked up from germline, CDR1 is SGHDN and CDR2 is FVKESK. The CDR3 DNA follows: TGTGCCAGCAGCCAAGAAGGCCAGGGTGATGAACGATCCCTCCACTTT. This encodes CASSQEGQGDERSLHF.

This chain connects TRBV10-3 to TRBJ2-6, with 10 positions matching TRBD1. The CDR3 runs 19 residues. Germline assignment: CDR1 ENHRY and CDR2 SYGVKD. J lost 1 base, V lost 0 bases, and 6 bases had no gene match. The CDR3 reads CAISESGGTGVSGANVLTF. The CDR3 DNA reads TGTGCCATCAGTGAGTCAGGGGGGACAGGGGTATCTGGGGCCAACGTCCTGACTTTC.

V and J are TRBV5-4 and TRBJ1-2; D gene unclear. Trimming removed 0 bases at V and 0 bases at J, with 9 bases between. This CDR3 region has 15 residues. CDR1 and CDR2 from the germline V gene are SGHNT and YYREEE (reference sequence). The CDR3 spells CASSLGYSTNYGYTF. The CDR3 DNA reads as TGTGCCAGCAGCTTGGGATACAGCACTAACTATGGCTACACCTTC.

The V call is TRBV6-6, the J call TRBJ2-7, with 8 bases identical to TRBD1. CDR3 length: 14 residues. Germline V gives CDR1 MNHNY, CDR2 SVGAGI (reference sequence). V trimming: 7 bases; J trimming: 6 bases; junction bases outside the gene matches: 11. DNA of the CDR3: TGTGCCAGCAATGCCCGGGACAGGAGCTCCGAGCAGTACTTC. Translating it yields CASNARDRSSEQYF.

The chain uses TRBV18 and TRBJ1-2; 7 bases fit TRBD1. The length of the CDR3 is 15 residues. The germline V gene encodes CDR1 KGHSH and CDR2 LQKENI. V lost 3 bases to trimming and J lost 2 bases; unmatched junction nucleotides: 6. The CDR3 nucleotides read TGTGCCAGCTCACCGGGGACAGCGGCGAACTATGGCTACACCTTC. Its protein product is CASSPGTAANYGYTF.

V and J are TRBV5-4 and TRBJ2-7, with no clear D. The CDR3 has 15 residues. Trimming cost V 1 base and J 3 bases, with 14 bases left between them. Germline CDR1 reads SGHNT; CDR2 reads YYREEE (reference sequence). The CDR3 is CASSLRQSSVYEQYF. The DNA for the CDR3 is TGTGCCAGCAGCTTGAGGCAGTCTAGTGTCTACGAGCAGTACTTC. The entire variable domain, with the rest obtained from reference TRBV5-4 and TRBJ2-7, is as follows: ETGVTQSPTHLIKTRGQQVTLRCSSQSGHNTVSWYQQALGQGPQFIFQYYREEENGRGNFPPRFSGLQFPNYSSELNVNALELDDSALYLCASSLRQSSVYEQYFGPGTRLTVT.

The J gene is TRBJ2-5, the V gene TRBV27, with D hard to call. This CDR3 comprises 11 residues. Germline values: CDR1 MNHEY, CDR2 SMNVEV (reference sequence). Trimming took off 3 bases at V and 5 bases at J, with 4 bases between the two ends. The CDR3, as DNA: TGTGCCAGCAGTTTGTATGAGACCCAGTACTTC. Its translation is CASSLYETQYF.

The J gene is TRBJ2-3, the V gene TRBV18; 8 positions match TRBD2. Unmatched junction bases numbered 10, after V lost 1 base and J lost 4 bases. Per germline, CDR1 KGHSH and CDR2 LQKENI. The CDR3 consists of 17 residues. CDR3 in amino acids: CASSPLPGTSMADTQYF. The CDR3 DNA is TGTGCCAGCTCACCACTGCCCGGGACTAGTATGGCAGATACGCAGTATTTT.

V usage is TRBV4-3 and J usage is TRBJ2-5; 11 positions match TRBD2. Germline CDR1 is LGHNA and CDR2 is YSLEER. After removal of 3 bases from V and 2 bases from J, the junction contained 11 bases not matched to a gene. The CDR3 length is 18 residues. The CDR3 sequence: CASSQDSSLAGDQETQYF. CDR3 bases: TGCGCCAGCAGCCAGGATAGCTCACTAGCGGGGGATCAAGAGACCCAGTACTTC.

The chain recombines TRBV6-1 with TRBJ1-1; no clear D. The germline gives CDR1 MNHNS, CDR2 SASEGT. The CDR3 is 12 amino acids. Trimming stripped 2 bases from V and 4 bases from J, with 5 bases between. CDR3 in amino acids: CASSETSTEAFF. DNA of the CDR3: TGTGCCAGCAGTGAAACGAGCACTGAAGCTTTCTTT.

The chain links TRBV6-6 to TRBJ2-7; TRBD1 might be the D (8 bases). Germline V gene lookup returns CDR1 MNHNY and CDR2 SVGAGI (reference sequence). The CDR3 loop spans 14 amino acids. Trimming removed 5 bases at V and 3 bases at J, with 14 bases between. This CDR3 reads CASSPTGEGYEQYF. The CDR3 nucleotides read TGTGCCAGCAGTCCGACAGGGGAGGGCTACGAGCAGTACTTC.

This clone was seen a handful of times. This chain uses TRBV4-2 with TRBJ1-1; D might be TRBD1 (6 bases). This CDR3 has 15 residues. V gave up 1 base and J gave up 1 base, with 10 bases separating them. Germline loops: CDR1 LGHNA, CDR2 YNFKEQ. The CDR3 coding sequence is TGTGCCAGCAGCCAAGGGCTACAGGGGAACACTGAAGCTTTCTTT. Amino acid sequence: CASSQGLQGNTEAFF.

The rearrangement links TRBV5-1 to TRBJ2-3; TRBD2 is a possible D gene (7 bases). V shed 4 bases and J shed 1 base, with 13 bases lying between them. This CDR3 has 15 residues. From germline, CDR1 is SGHRS and CDR2 YFSETQ. This CDR3 reads CASSAGAWGTDTQYF. The CDR3 DNA sequence: TGCGCCAGCAGCGCGGGGGCGTGGGGCACAGATACGCAGTATTTT.

J is TRBJ2-7 and V is TRBV9; D unclear. CDR3 size: 14 residues. Germline V gene lookup returns CDR1 SGDLS and CDR2 YYNGEE. Trimming left V 4 bases short and J 2 bases short, with 13 bases between. The CDR3 nucleotides are TGTGCCAGCAGCCCCCCCTCCGGTGCCTACGAGCAGTACTTC. Its translation: CASSPPSGAYEQYF.

The rearrangement links TRBV4-3 to TRBJ2-7, with 8 nucleotides matching TRBD1. V lost 4 bases, J lost 5 bases, and 13 bases stayed unmatched. This CDR3 has 16 residues. Per the germline V gene, CDR1 is LGHNA and CDR2 is YSLEER. CDR3 nucleotide sequence: TGCGCCAGCAGCCTAATGGCCGGACAGGGATGGCACGAGCAGTACTTC. The encoded protein is CASSLMAGQGWHEQYF.

This rearrangement joins TRBV27 to TRBJ2-1; 7 bases map to TRBD1. V was clipped by 3 bases and J by 2 bases; unmatched bases: 4. This CDR3 is built from 15 residues. Germline lookup yields CDR1 MNHEY and CDR2 SMNVEV (reference sequence). The CDR3 loop reads CASSLGQGAYNEQFF. Here the CDR3 DNA reads TGTGCCAGCAGTTTGGGCCAGGGGGCCTACAATGAGCAGTTCTTC.